The clone carrying this T cell receptor beta chain showed up just a few times. The antigen is undetermined. The identical CDR3 is also encoded by other nucleotide sequences in the sample. This record belongs to a study of metastatic and nonmetastatic thyroid tumors. Study-wide background: The study looked at repertoires side by side in blood and in tumor or nodule tissue from malignant and benign thyroid patients.

Study findings and constraints: Malignant thyroid tumors reportedly had TCR beta diversity that was significantly higher than in benign nodules, in blood and tumor.

Thyroid surgery had not been preceded by any treatment in any patient. In the original workflow: To classify distant metastasis in papillary thyroid cancer, a model was built from CDR3 differences across clinicopathological groups. TCRdb re-called the PCR reads via MiXCR. TCRdb assigned the V and J calls; the authors' analysis was not used. This repertoire shows about 92,000 clones, 14% to 15% found once; its top ten account for roughly 3.6%. This sequence was found in a female donor with papillary thyroid cancer or a benign thyroid nodule (not recorded which). Some clones in this sample may be carry-over from other donors' samples. Specimen: blood.

The chain's CDR3 is CASSRTHLSTDTQYF. The CDR3 bases are TGTGCCAGCAGCCGGACCCACCTAAGCACAGATACGCAGTATTTT. J is TRBJ2-3 and V is TRBV14, with unresolved D. CDR3 length: 15 amino acids. Trimming took off 4 bases at V and 0 bases at J, with 11 bases between the two ends. Per germline, CDR1 SGHDN and CDR2 FVKESK.